This T cell receptor (beta chain) was sequenced for a study of early T cells in non-severe SARS-CoV-2 infection. The CDR3 contains 14 residues. V gave up 3 bases and J gave up 3 bases, with 11 bases separating them. From the 5' RACE reads, TCRdb called clonotypes with MiXCR, one entry per CDR3 protein. The sample records under 70,000 distinct CDR3 sequences, roughly 13% being singletons. This clonotype has a handful of counts. The rearrangement links TRBV12-3 or TRBV12-4 to TRBJ1-1, with a tentative D call TRBD1 (5 bases). This clonotype originated in an adult who was a healthcare worker with PCR-confirmed SARS-CoV-2 infection or an uninfected control (not recorded which). The sequenced sample was whole blood. The CDR3, as DNA: TGTGCCAGCAGTTTCTCTCAGGGCTACACTGAAGCTTTCTTT. Encoded protein: CASSFSQGYTEAFF.